This T cell receptor beta chain was captured in a study of blood T cell repertoires in COVID-19 (TCRdb year 2020). Describing the broader study: Samples from collaborators originated in the United States, Italy and Spain and spanned both the acute and convalescent phases of COVID-19. Nearly every sample came with metadata listing a de-identified subject ID, COVID-19 status, age in years and sex. Subjects who had been exposed to COVID-19, were actively infected with it, or had recovered from it provided the deeply sampled blood TCRbeta repertoires that made up the dataset. The repertoires were made available in a free public database intended to serve as a resource for research on the immune response to SARS-CoV-2. Where available, HLA class I and class II types were taken from metadata supplied by the sample provider and were not determined by assay-based typing. The samples were drawn from two sources: the first 160 participants of the ongoing ImmuneRACE study, and 1,000 to 1,500 subjects contributed by 6 global collaborators. The material from the prospective study consisted of cDNA or gDNA derived from T cells, B-cell-depleted T cells, or PBMCs. What the research found in general, with its limitations: Clinical and demographic metadata were provided uncurated, with the amount varying by source and participant.

Notes on this clone: Its antigen target is currently unknown. Per-base qualities were not stored, and no clone one base away is much larger.

In the prospective study, participants were 18 to 89 years old, resided in about two dozen geographic areas of the United States, and were enrolled through a virtual design. To assign participants to cohorts, the prospective study relied on clinical history that participants themselves reported in a screening survey and a study questionnaire. For ImmuneRACE Cohort 3, a participant was defined as recovered based on two consecutive negative NP/OP PCR tests, clearance by a healthcare professional, or resolution of symptoms. Mobile phlebotomists in the prospective study collected whole blood, serum and a nasopharyngeal or oropharyngeal swab from every participant. Participants in the prospective study had the option to provide additional blood draws and questionnaires over a roughly 2-month period. Before DNA extraction, blood samples from the prospective study were shipped at room temperature or frozen.

TCRbeta CDR3 regions were amplified from genomic DNA using the immunoSEQ Assay, a bias-controlled multiplex PCR. The study's own analysis went as follows. Within the assay, amplification of reference gene primers was used to estimate how many nucleated cells each sample contained. To quantify the absolute abundance of each unique TCRbeta CDR3 rearrangement, sequence reads were collapsed and filtered. For each sample, productive Simpson clonality was calculated as the square root of Simpson's diversity index across productive rearrangements. TCRdb holds this immuneACCESS table with in-frame rearrangements only. Some clones are missing; in checked studies, unresolved V genes explain under half, and the rest has no known cause. That table gives V, J and clone size, and the DNA gave D and trimming. Across this sample there are under 200,000 clones, with about 90% seen only once. Of the sample, about 6.5% falls within the top ten clones.

CDR1 and CDR2 are drawn from the germline V gene: MDHEN, SYDVKM. The junction shows trimming of 5 bases on V and 5 bases on J, and the gene matches do not reach 8 bases of it. From the cysteine up to the phenylalanine, the CDR3 has a length of 15 residues. The entry retains the CDR3 DNA only, 45 bases that are in frame from base 1. This chain joins TRBV28 to TRBJ2-5, with TRBD1 matching 10 junction bases. This sequence was found in a woman aged 50 to 60 who had recovered from COVID-19. The sequenced material came from PBMCs or T cells enriched from blood (not recorded which). The base sequence is TGTGCCAGCAGTAGCAGACAGGGGGCGAGTGAGACCCAGTACTTC. Translated, this is CASSSRQGASETQYF.